These 9 T cell receptor beta chains came from one sample sequenced in a study of beta chain features in type 1 diabetes. Study-wide findings and caveats: Shortening of TCRB CDR3s, moderate but significant, appeared in all four CD4+ subsets of Type 1 diabetes patients.

Sequenced material consisted of expressed TCRB transcripts (all of the isolated RNA was reverse transcribed). Sequencing used immunoSEQ multiplex PCR; TCRdb keeps in-frame clones, though not all of them. The repertoire holds under 400,000 clones, with approximately 12% as singletons. For these TCRs, the target antigens are not known. The sample was naive CD4+ T cells from blood. Every receptor here comes from a woman younger than 35 with type 1 diabetes.

J is TRBJ2-1 and V is TRBV18; TRBD2 might be the D (5 bases). The V gene lost 0 bases and the J gene lost 5 bases, with 17 bases spanning the gap. This CDR3 region has 17 residues. Germline V CDR1 and CDR2: KGHSH, LQKENI. The CDR3, as DNA: TGTGCCAGCTCACCACCGGCTTGGGTGGACGGGGACAATGAGCAGTTCTTC. Its protein product is CASSPPAWVDGDNEQFF.

This clone was counted a few times. The chain links TRBV28 to TRBJ2-2; 7 nucleotides align to TRBD1. Germline-derived CDR1 and CDR2 are MDHEN and SYDVKM. With 6 bases clipped from V and 0 bases from J, the junction kept 4 bases outside the gene matches. The CDR3 totals 15 residues. The CDR3 sequence is CASSAGTANTGELFF. For the CDR3, the DNA is TGTGCCAGCAGCGCCGGGACAGCGAACACCGGGGAGCTGTTTTTT.

This clone was detected only a few times. J is TRBJ2-1 and V is TRBV7-2, with D perhaps TRBD2 (6 bases). This CDR3 has 14 amino acids. CDR1 and CDR2 (germline): SGHTA, FQGNSA. The V end lost 2 bases, the J end lost 6 bases, and 11 bases lay between the germline ends. The CDR3 sequence is CASSLRGSFNEQFF. In DNA, the CDR3 is TGTGCCAGCAGCTTACGGGGGAGCTTCAATGAGCAGTTCTTC.

This clone was counted a few times. The chain has TRBV27 and TRBJ1-1; D is uncertain. V lost 7 bases, J lost 1 base, and 16 bases lay in between. Germline CDR1 and CDR2: MNHEY and SMNVEV (reference sequence). This CDR3 comprises 15 residues. The CDR3 coding sequence is TGTGCCAGCAACCCCTCTCCGAGGGCGAACACTGAAGCTTTCTTT. Translation gives CASNPSPRANTEAFF.

The table lists this clone with a few counts. J is TRBJ2-3 and V is TRBV4-1; TRBD2 might be the D (6 bases). In germline, CDR1 is MGHRA, CDR2 YSYEKL. V shed 1 base and J shed 3 bases, with 11 bases lying between them. The CDR3 totals 15 residues. In DNA, the CDR3 is TGCGCCAGCAGCCAAGGGGGCGGGAAGACAGATACGCAGTATTTT. Residues: CASSQGGGKTDTQYF.

J is TRBJ1-1 and V is TRBV7-8; 8 positions match TRBD1. Trimming took 0 bases from V and 2 from J; bases not matched to a gene: 8. This CDR3 contains 17 residues. The V gene's germline CDR1 is SGHVS and CDR2 FQNEAQ. Here the CDR3 reads CASSLAARGRVNTEAFF. DNA of the CDR3: TGTGCCAGCAGCTTAGCGGCCAGGGGGCGCGTAAACACTGAAGCTTTCTTT.

In this sample, this clone turned up a few times. The chain employs TRBV19 and TRBJ1-1; D gene ambiguous. The V gene lost 3 bases and the J gene lost 5 bases, with 7 bases spanning the gap. Looked up from germline, CDR1 is LNHDA and CDR2 is SQIVND (reference sequence). This CDR3 has 12 residues. CDR3 DNA: TGTGCCAGTAGTATTAGAGGGACTGAAGCTTTCTTT. It encodes CASSIRGTEAFF.

The CDR3 loop is CASKEVSSYNEQFF. The CDR3 bases are TGTGCCAGCAAAGAGGTGAGCTCCTACAATGAGCAGTTCTTC. The chain uses TRBV7-9 and TRBJ2-1, with D unresolved. Germline V CDR1 and CDR2: SEHNR, FQNEAQ (reference sequence). Trimming took 7 bases from V and 0 from J, leaving 10 bases between them. The CDR3 consists of 14 residues.

The chain recombines TRBV28 with TRBJ2-1; 8 bases are a match to TRBD1. V lost 5 bases, J lost 9 bases, and 15 bases stayed unmatched. CDR1 and CDR2 (germline): MDHEN, SYDVKM. This CDR3 comprises 16 residues. For the CDR3, the DNA is TGTGCCAGCAGTCGACCTCCGGGACAGGCCACCCGTGAGCAGTTCTTC. This encodes CASSRPPGQATREQFF.